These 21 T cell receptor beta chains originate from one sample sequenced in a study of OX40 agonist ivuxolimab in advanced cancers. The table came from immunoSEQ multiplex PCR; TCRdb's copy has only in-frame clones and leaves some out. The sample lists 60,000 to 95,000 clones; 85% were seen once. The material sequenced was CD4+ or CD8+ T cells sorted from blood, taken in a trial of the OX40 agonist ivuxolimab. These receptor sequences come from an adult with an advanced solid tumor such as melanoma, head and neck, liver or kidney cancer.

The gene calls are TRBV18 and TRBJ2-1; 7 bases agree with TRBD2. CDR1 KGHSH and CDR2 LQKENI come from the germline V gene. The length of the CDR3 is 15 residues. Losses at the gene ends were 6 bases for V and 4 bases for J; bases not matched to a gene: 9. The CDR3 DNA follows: TGTGCCAGCTCCGACCGGGACTACCAGTACAATGAGCAGTTCTTC. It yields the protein CASSDRDYQYNEQFF.

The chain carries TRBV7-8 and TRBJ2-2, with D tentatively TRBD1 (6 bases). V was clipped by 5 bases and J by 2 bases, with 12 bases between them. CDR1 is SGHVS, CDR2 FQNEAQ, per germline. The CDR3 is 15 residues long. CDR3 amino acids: CASSNRDTNTGELFF. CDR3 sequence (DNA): TGTGCCAGCAGCAATCGGGACACTAACACCGGGGAGCTGTTTTTT.

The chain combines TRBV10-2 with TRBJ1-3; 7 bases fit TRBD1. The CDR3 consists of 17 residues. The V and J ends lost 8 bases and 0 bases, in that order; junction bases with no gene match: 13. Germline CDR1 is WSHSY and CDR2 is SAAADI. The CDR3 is CASSVPTTGISGNTIYF. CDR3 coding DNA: TGCGCCAGCTCGGTCCCGACGACAGGGATCTCTGGAAACACCATATATTTT.

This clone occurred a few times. The CDR3 region is CASSRTGTGSYEQYF. Written as DNA, the CDR3 is TGTGCCAGCAGCCGTACCGGGACAGGGAGCTACGAGCAGTACTTC. The gene calls are TRBV11-2 and TRBJ2-7, with 9 bases fitting TRBD1. The CDR3 is 15 residues long. Trimming cost V 5 bases and J 3 bases; bases outside gene matches: 8. Germline V CDR1 and CDR2: SGHAT, FQNNGV.

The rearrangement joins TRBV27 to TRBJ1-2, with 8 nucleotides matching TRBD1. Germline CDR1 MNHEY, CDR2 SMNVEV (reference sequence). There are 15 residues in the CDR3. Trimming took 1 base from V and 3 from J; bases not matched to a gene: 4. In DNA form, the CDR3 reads TGTGCCAGCAGTTTATATCCAGGGGGCGACTATGGCTACACCTTC. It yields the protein CASSLYPGGDYGYTF.

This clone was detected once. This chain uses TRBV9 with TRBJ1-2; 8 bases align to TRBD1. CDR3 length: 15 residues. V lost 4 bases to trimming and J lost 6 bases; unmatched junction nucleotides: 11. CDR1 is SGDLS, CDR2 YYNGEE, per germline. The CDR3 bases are TGTGCCAGCAGCTTAAGACAGACAGGGGAGGATGGCTACACCTTC. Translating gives CASSLRQTGEDGYTF.

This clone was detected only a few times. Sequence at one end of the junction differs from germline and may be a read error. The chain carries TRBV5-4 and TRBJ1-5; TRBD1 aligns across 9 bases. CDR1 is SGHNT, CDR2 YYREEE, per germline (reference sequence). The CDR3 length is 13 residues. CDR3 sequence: CASSQERDRVQHF. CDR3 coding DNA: TGCGCCAGCAGCCAAGAGAGGGACAGGGTTCAGCATTTT.

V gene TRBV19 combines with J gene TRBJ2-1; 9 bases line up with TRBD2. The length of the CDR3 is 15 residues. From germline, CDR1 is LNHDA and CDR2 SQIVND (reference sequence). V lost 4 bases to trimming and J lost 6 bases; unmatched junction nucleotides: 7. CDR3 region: CASSRGLAASNEQFF. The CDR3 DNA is TGTGCCAGTAGTAGGGGACTAGCCGCATCCAATGAGCAGTTCTTC.

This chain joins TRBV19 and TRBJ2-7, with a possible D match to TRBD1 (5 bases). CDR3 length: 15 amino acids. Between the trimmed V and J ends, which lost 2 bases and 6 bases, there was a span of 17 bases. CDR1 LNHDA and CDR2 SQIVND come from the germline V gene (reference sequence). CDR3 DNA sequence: TGTGCCAGTAGTATAAGGGGTGACGATGTGGGCGAGCAGTACTTC. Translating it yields CASSIRGDDVGEQYF.

CDR3 sequence: CASSQGPHPLAHQETQYF. CDR3 coding DNA: TGTGCCAGCAGCCAAGGACCACACCCGCTAGCCCACCAAGAGACCCAGTACTTC. The V and J genes are TRBV4-2 and TRBJ2-5, with D perhaps TRBD2 (5 bases). The V gene's germline CDR1 is LGHNA and CDR2 YNFKEQ. The CDR3 length is 18 residues. The V gene lost 1 base and the J gene lost 0 bases, with 18 bases spanning the gap.

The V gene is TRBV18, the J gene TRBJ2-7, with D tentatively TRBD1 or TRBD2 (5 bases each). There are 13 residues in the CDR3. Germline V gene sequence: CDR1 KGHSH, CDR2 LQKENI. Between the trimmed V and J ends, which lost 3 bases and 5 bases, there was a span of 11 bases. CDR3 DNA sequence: TGTGCCAGCTCACCTCCCGTGGGGGACGAGCAGTACTTC. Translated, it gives CASSPPVGDEQYF.

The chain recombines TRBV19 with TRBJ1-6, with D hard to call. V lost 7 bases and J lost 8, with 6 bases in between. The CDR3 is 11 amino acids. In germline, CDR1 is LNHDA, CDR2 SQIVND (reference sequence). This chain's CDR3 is CASKKDSPLHF. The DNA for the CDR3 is TGTGCCAGTAAGAAGGATTCACCCCTCCACTTT. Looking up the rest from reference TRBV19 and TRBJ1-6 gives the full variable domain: DGGITQSPKYLFRKEGQNVTLSCEQNLNHDAMYWYRQDPGQGLRLIYYSQIVNDFQKGDIAEGYSVSREKKESFPLTVTSAQKNPTAFYLCASKKDSPLHFGNGTRLTVT.

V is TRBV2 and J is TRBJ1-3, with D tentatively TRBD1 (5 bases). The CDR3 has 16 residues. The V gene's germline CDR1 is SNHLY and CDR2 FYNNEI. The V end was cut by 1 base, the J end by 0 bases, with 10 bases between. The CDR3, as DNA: TGTGCCAGCAGTGAAGTCAGGGACGTCTCTGGAAACACCATATATTTT. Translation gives CASSEVRDVSGNTIYF.

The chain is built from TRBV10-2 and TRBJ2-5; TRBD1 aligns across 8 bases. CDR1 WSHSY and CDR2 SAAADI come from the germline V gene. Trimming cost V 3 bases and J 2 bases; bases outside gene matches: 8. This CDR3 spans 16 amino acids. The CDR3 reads CASSDGARGLQETQYF. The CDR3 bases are TGCGCCAGCAGTGATGGGGCCAGGGGGCTTCAAGAGACCCAGTACTTC.

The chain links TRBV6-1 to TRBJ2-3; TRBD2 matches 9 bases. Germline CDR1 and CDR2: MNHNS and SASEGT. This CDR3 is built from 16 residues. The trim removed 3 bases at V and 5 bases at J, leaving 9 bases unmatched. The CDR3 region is CASSDEWRGGVDTQYF. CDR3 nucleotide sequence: TGTGCCAGCAGTGATGAGTGGCGGGGGGGCGTAGATACGCAGTATTTT.

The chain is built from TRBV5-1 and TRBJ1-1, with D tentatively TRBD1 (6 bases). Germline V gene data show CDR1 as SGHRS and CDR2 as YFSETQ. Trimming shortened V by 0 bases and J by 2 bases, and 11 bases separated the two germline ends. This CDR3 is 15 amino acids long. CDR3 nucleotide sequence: TGCGCCAGCAGCTTGGCGCCAGGGGAAAACACTGAAGCTTTCTTT. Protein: CASSLAPGENTEAFF.

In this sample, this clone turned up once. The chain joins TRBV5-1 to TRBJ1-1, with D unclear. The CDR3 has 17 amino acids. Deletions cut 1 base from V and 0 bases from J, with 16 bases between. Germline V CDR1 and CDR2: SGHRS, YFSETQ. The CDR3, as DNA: TGCGCCAGCAGCTTGAGGGCCGGTAACGGCATGAACACTGAAGCTTTCTTT. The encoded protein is CASSLRAGNGMNTEAFF.

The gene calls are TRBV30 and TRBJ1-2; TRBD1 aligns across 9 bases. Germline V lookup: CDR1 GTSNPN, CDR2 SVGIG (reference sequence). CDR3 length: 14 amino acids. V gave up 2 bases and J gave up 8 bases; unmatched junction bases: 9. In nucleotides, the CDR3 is TGTGCCTGGAGTCCTCTGGGACAGGGTTACGGCTACACCTTC. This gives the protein CAWSPLGQGYGYTF.

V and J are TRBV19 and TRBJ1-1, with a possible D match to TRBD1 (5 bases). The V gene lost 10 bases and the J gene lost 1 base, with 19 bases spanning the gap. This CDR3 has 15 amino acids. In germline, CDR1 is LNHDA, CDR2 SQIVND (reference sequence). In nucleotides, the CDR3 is TGTGCCACGCTTAGACAGACAGCTTCGAACACTGAAGCTTTCTTT. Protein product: CATLRQTASNTEAFF. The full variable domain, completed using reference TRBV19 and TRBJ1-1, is DGGITQSPKYLFRKEGQNVTLSCEQNLNHDAMYWYRQDPGQGLRLIYYSQIVNDFQKGDIAEGYSVSREKKESFPLTVTSAQKNPTAFYLCATLRQTASNTEAFFGQGTRLTVV.

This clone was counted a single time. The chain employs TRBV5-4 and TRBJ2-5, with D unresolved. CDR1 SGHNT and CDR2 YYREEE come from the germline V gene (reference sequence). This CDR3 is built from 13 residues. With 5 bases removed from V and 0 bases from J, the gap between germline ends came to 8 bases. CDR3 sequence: CASSIRDQETQYF. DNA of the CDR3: TGTGCCAGCAGTATCCGCGACCAAGAGACCCAGTACTTC.

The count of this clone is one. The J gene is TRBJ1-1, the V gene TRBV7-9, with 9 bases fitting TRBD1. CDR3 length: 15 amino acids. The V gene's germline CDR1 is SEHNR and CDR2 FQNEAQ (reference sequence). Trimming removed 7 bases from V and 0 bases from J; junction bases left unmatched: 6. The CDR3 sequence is CASKTGTGLNTEAFF. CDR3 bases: TGTGCCAGCAAAACCGGGACAGGGTTGAACACTGAAGCTTTCTTT.